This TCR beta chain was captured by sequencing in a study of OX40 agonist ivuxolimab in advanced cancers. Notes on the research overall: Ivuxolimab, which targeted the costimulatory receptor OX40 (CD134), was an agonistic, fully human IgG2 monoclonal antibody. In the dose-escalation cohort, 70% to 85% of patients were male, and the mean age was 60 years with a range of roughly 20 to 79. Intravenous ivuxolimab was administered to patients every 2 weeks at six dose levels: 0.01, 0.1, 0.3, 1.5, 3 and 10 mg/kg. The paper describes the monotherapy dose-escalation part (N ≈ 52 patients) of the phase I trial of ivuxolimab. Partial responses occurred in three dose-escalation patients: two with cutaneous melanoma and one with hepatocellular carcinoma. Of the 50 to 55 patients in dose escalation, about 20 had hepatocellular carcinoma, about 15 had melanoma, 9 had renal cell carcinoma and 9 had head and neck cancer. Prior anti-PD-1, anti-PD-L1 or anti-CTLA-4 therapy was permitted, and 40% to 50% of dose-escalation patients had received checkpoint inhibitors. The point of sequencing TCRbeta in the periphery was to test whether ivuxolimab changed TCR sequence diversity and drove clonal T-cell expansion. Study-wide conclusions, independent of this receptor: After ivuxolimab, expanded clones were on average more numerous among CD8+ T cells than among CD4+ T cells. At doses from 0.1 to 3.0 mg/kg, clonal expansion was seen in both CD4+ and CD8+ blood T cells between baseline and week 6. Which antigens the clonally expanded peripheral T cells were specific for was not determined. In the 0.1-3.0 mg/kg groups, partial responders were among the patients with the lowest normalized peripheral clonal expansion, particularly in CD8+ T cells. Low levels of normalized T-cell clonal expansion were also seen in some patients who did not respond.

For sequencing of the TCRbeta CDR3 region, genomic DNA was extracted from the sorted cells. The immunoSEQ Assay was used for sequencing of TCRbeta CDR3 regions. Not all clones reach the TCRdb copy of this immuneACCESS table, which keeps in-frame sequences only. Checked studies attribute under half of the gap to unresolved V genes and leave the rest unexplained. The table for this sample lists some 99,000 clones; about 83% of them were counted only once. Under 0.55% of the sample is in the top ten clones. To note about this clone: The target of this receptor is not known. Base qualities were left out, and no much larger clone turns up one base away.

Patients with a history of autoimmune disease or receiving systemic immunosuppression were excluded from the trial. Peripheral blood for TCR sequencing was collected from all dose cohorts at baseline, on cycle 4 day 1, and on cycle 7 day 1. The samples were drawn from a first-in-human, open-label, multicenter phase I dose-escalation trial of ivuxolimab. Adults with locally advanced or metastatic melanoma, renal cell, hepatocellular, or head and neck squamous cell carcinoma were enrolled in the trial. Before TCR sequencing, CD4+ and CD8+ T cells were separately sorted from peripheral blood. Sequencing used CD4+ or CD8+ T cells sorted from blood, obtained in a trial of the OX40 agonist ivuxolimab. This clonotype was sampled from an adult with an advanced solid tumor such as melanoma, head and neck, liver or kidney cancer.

The nucleotide sequence is given as TGCGCCAGCAGCTTGGGTAGCGGGGGGGCTGAGTCGTTCTTC. It is translated as CASSLGSGGAESFF. The chain is assembled from TRBV5-1 and TRBJ2-1, and 11 bases in between align with TRBD2. For CDR1 and CDR2, the germline V gene lists SGHRS and YFSETQ. V is cut back by 0 bases and J by 15 bases, with 8 bases in the junction unmatched. The CDR3 numbers 14 residues from cysteine through phenylalanine. CDR3 DNA is the only sequence kept; it has 42 bases, read in frame from the first base.